Sequencing of this TCR beta chain was carried out in a study of T cells in narcolepsy. Study-wide background: Enrolled donors included narcolepsy type 1 or type 2 patients and healthy controls.

This clone was recorded once. The antigen is undetermined. Overall study results and limits: Blood of same and different patients, but not healthy controls, reportedly held recurring autoreactive clonotypes. Same-patient CSF and blood CD4+ T cell clonotypes included HCRT-specific and TRIB2-specific autoreactive ones.

Generated by immunoSEQ multiplex PCR, the TCRdb table keeps only in-frame clones and is missing some. The table records about 35,000 clones, about 80% of them present only once. Germline V gene sequence: CDR1 MDHEN, CDR2 SYDVKM. This CDR3 contains 11 residues. The V end was cut by 10 bases, the J end by 3 bases, with 9 bases between. This TCR derives from a human donor in good health. The chain joins TRBV28 to TRBJ2-5, with D maybe TRBD1 (5 bases). Sequencing was done on a sample of memory (CD45RA-) CD4+ T cells from blood. As DNA, the CDR3 is TGTGCCACCAGGGAAGAAGAGACCCAGTACTTC. Translation: CATREEETQYF.